This T cell receptor (beta chain) emerged from a study of blood T cell repertoires in COVID-19 (TCRdb year 2020). At the level of the whole study: Samples covering the acute and convalescent phases of COVID-19 were provided by collaborators in the United States, Italy and Spain. A de-identified subject ID, COVID-19 status, age in years and sex were almost always included in the sample metadata. Subjects who had been exposed to COVID-19, were actively infected with it, or had recovered from it provided the deeply sampled blood TCRbeta repertoires that made up the dataset. Samples were obtained from the ongoing ImmuneRACE study (first 160 participants) and from some 1,200 subjects provided by 6 global collaborators. The prospective study material was composed of cDNA or gDNA derived from T cells, B-cell-depleted T cells, or PBMCs. The repertoires were released in a freely available public database meant as a resource for research on the immune response to SARS-CoV-2. Where available, HLA class I and class II types were obtained from metadata supplied by the sample provider rather than from assay-based typing. Paper-wide results and their limitations: How much clinical and demographic metadata was included differed by source and by participant, and the metadata was provided uncurated.

The immunoSEQ Assay, a bias-controlled multiplex PCR, was used to amplify TCRbeta CDR3 regions from genomic DNA. Regarding the original processing steps: Within the assay, amplification of reference gene primers was used to estimate how many nucleated cells each sample contained. To quantify the absolute abundance of each unique TCRbeta CDR3 rearrangement, sequence reads were collapsed and filtered. For each sample, productive Simpson clonality was calculated as the square root of Simpson's diversity index over productive rearrangements. In its TCRdb copy, this immuneACCESS table keeps in-frame sequences only and misses some clones. Where compared with another copy, unresolved V genes explain less than half of these, and the others have no known cause. V and J calls plus clone size are reproduced from that table; the DNA served to infer D and trimming. The sample table holds approximately 30,000 clones, of which 80% to 90% were seen once. Less than 3.5% of the sample is in the top ten clones.

V loses 3 bases of germline sequence and J loses 3 bases, and the interval between the two ends is 11 bases. Reading the germline V gene (reference sequence) gives CDR1 LGHDT and CDR2 YNNKEL. The CDR3, from cysteine to phenylalanine, totals 15 residues. The kept DNA is CDR3 alone, 45 bases in frame from the first base. Each collaborating institution followed its own protocols to collect whole blood in K2EDTA tubes. For TCRbeta analysis, collaborators shipped samples as frozen whole blood, isolated PBMCs, or DNA extracted from either of those sample types. A note on this clone: Its antigen has not been determined. No quality values exist for individual bases; no much larger clone is one base distant.

The chain uses TRBV3-1 (or the pseudogene TRBV3-2) and TRBJ2-2; the best D guess is TRBD2, with 5 bases matching. Sample: peripheral blood. The TCR sequence derives from a human donor in a cohort sampled during active COVID-19. The bases are TGTGCCAGCAGCCACGGACTTCCTGACACCGGGGAGCTGTTTTTT. This codes for CASSHGLPDTGELFF.